Listed here are 29 T cell receptor beta chains from one sample, sequenced in a study of T-cell memory formation after mild COVID-19. TCRdb fed the 5' RACE reads into MiXCR, producing one record per CDR3 protein. The sample includes around 310,000 distinct CDR3 sequences, roughly 15% of them seen just once. The sequenced sample was PBMCs or a T cell subset sorted from them (not recorded which). Receptor source: a man between 18 and 35 years old who had mild COVID-19 (a few samples of this study predate the infection). Cell type and time point are not known.

This clonotype was seen a handful of times. This chain connects TRBV7-9 to TRBJ2-1; D perhaps matches TRBD1 (5 bases). In germline, CDR1 is SEHNR, CDR2 FQNEAQ (reference sequence). V dropped 7 bases and J dropped 10 bases, with 23 bases sitting between them. CDR3 length: 15 amino acids. The CDR3 DNA reads TGTGCCAGCACCTCGAGGCAGGGAAGGCTGGGGGAGCAGTTCTTC. Translation: CASTSRQGRLGEQFF.

The chain uses TRBV5-1 and TRBJ2-7, with 8 bases fitting TRBD2. Trimming removed 2 bases from V and 2 bases from J; junction bases left unmatched: 6. Germline V gene sequence: CDR1 SGHRS, CDR2 YFSETQ. The CDR3 runs to 15 residues. As DNA, the CDR3 is TGCGCCAGCAGCTTTTTCACTAGCGGCGCCTACGAGCAGTACTTC. This translates into CASSFFTSGAYEQYF.

This clonotype has just a few counts. The genes are TRBV4-3 and TRBJ2-2; D is possibly TRBD2 (6 bases). Trimming stripped 0 bases from V and 1 base from J, with 9 bases between. Germline loops: CDR1 LGHNA, CDR2 YSLEER. The CDR3 sequence is 16 residues long. CDR3 loop: CASSQDGRRNTGELFF. Written as DNA, the CDR3 is TGCGCCAGCAGCCAAGATGGGAGGAGGAACACCGGGGAGCTGTTTTTT.

The rearrangement joins TRBV3-1 to TRBJ2-1, with 11 bases lining up with TRBD2. Germline V gives CDR1 LGHDT, CDR2 YNNKEL (reference sequence). V lost 7 bases and J lost 3; bases outside the gene matches: 5. This CDR3 has 15 amino acids. The CDR3 region is CASTHSGGVYNEQFF. The CDR3 region has the DNA TGTGCCAGCACCCATAGCGGGGGGGTCTACAATGAGCAGTTCTTC.

The chain has TRBV7-3 and TRBJ2-4; 7 nucleotides align to TRBD1. The CDR3 runs to 13 residues. With 5 bases clipped from V and 7 bases from J, the junction kept 5 bases outside the gene matches. CDR1 is SGHTA, CDR2 FQGTGA, per germline. The DNA for the CDR3 is TGTGCCAGCAGCGACAGGGATGGGAACATTCAGTACTTC. Translating it yields CASSDRDGNIQYF.

In this sample, this clonotype turned up a few times. In nucleotides, the CDR3 is TGTGCCAGCAGTTTTTTAGGCCGCCCGTATACGCAGTATTTT. Encoded protein: CASSFLGRPYTQYF. The chain links TRBV28 to TRBJ2-3; no clear D gene. The germline V and J ends were trimmed by 3 bases and 7 bases, with 14 bases remaining between them. The germline gives CDR1 MDHEN, CDR2 SYDVKM. This CDR3 region has 14 residues.

This clonotype was seen more than once but under ten times. The chain carries TRBV20-1 and TRBJ2-3; 7 positions agree with TRBD2. The CDR3 contains 18 residues. Germline V gene sequence: CDR1 DFQATT, CDR2 SNEGSKA (reference sequence). V was clipped by 0 bases and J by 4 bases; unmatched bases: 16. In nucleotides, the CDR3 is TGCAGTGCTAGAGATGAACTTGCGTCTAGCGGAACCCCAGATACGCAGTATTTT. It codes for CSARDELASSGTPDTQYF.

This clonotype appeared a few times. This sequence joins TRBV18 and TRBJ2-5; 7 nucleotides line up with TRBD1. The ends lost 3 bases at V and 4 bases at J; junction bases unmatched: 5. Germline V gene lookup returns CDR1 KGHSH and CDR2 LQKENI. The length of the CDR3 is 14 residues. The CDR3, as DNA: TGTGCCAGCTCACCCACGACAGGGAGAGAGACCCAGTACTTC. This translates into CASSPTTGRETQYF.

This clonotype was seen a handful of times. CDR3 sequence (DNA): TGTGCCAGTAGTAATTGGGGGGCCGCCGAGCAGTACGTC. Protein sequence: CASSNWGAAEQYV. The chain links TRBV6-9 to TRBJ2-7; D may correspond to TRBD1 or TRBD2 (6 bases each). The CDR3 has 13 amino acids. V lost 9 bases and J 6 bases, leaving 18 bases between the germline ends. Germline values: CDR1 MNHGY, CDR2 SVAAGI.

This clonotype occurred a few times. The rearrangement uses TRBV3-1 and TRBJ2-7; D gene ambiguous. Germline V lookup: CDR1 LGHDT, CDR2 YNNKEL (reference sequence). The CDR3 spans 14 residues. Between the trimmed V and J ends, which lost 0 bases and 1 base, there was a span of 7 bases. The CDR3 here is CASSQEARSYEQYF. The CDR3 region has the DNA TGTGCCAGCAGCCAAGAGGCCAGATCCTACGAGCAGTACTTC.

This clonotype turned up a few times. The chain recombines TRBV5-1 with TRBJ1-2; the match to TRBD1 covers 8 bases. J was trimmed by 4 bases and V by 0 bases; bases with no gene match: 14. In germline, CDR1 is SGHRS, CDR2 YFSETQ. The CDR3 consists of 18 residues. The CDR3 here is CASSLGVTWTGLVYGYTF. CDR3 in DNA: TGCGCCAGCAGCTTGGGAGTGACTTGGACAGGGTTAGTCTATGGCTACACCTTC.

This clonotype has only a few counts. This chain uses TRBV12-5 with TRBJ1-1, with no clear D. CDR3 size: 13 residues. V lost 1 base and J 4 bases, leaving 7 bases between the germline ends. Germline V gene data show CDR1 as LGHNT and CDR2 as FRNRAP. CDR3 amino acids: CASGLGPPTEAFF. DNA of the CDR3: TGTGCTAGTGGTTTGGGACCCCCCACTGAAGCTTTCTTT.

The chain combines TRBV3-1 with TRBJ1-4; no reliable D call. CDR1 and CDR2 from the germline V gene are LGHDT and YNNKEL (reference sequence). The CDR3 runs 12 residues. The germline V and J ends were trimmed by 0 bases and 11 bases, with 7 bases remaining between them. The CDR3 loop reads CASSQDTGKLFF. The CDR3 region has the DNA TGTGCCAGCAGCCAAGATACGGGGAAACTGTTTTTT. Variable domain in full (rest from reference TRBV3-1 and TRBJ1-4): DTAVSQTPKYLVTQMGNDKSIKCEQNLGHDTMYWYKQDSKKFLKIMFSYNNKELIINETVPNRFSPKSPDKAHLNLHINSLELGDSAVYFCASSQDTGKLFFGSGTQLSVL.

This clonotype showed up just a few times. The CDR3 loop reads CASSYLGRTEAFF. The CDR3 DNA follows: TGTGCCAGCAGTTACTTGGGTCGCACTGAAGCTTTCTTT. The chain recombines TRBV6-6 with TRBJ1-1, with D hard to call. The V gene lost 1 base and the J gene lost 4 bases, with 7 bases spanning the gap. CDR3 length: 13 residues. In germline, CDR1 is MNHNY, CDR2 SVGAGI (reference sequence).

The V and J genes are TRBV4-3 and TRBJ1-5, with a possible D match to TRBD1 (5 bases). Trimming cost V 4 bases and J 5 bases, with 15 bases left between them. CDR1 is LGHNA and CDR2 is YSLEER in the germline V gene. This CDR3 contains 15 residues. CDR3 DNA sequence: TGCGCCAGCAGCCGGATAATGGGGGGTCATCAGCCCCAGCATTTT. It yields the protein CASSRIMGGHQPQHF.

The sample holds a few counts of this clonotype. The gene calls are TRBV4-3 and TRBJ2-5; the D call may be TRBD1 or TRBD2 (5 bases each). CDR1 is LGHNA and CDR2 is YSLEER in the germline V gene. Deletions cut 4 bases from V and 4 bases from J, with 19 bases between. This CDR3 comprises 16 residues. The CDR3 here is CASSPGPGILGETQYF. The DNA of the CDR3 is TGCGCCAGCAGCCCGGGGCCCGGGATCCTCGGAGAGACCCAGTACTTC.

The chain uses TRBV30 and TRBJ1-1, with D possibly being TRBD1 (5 bases). V was pared by 4 bases and J by 5 bases, with 17 bases between. This CDR3 contains 14 residues. Germline V CDR1 and CDR2: GTSNPN, SVGIG (reference sequence). CDR3 sequence: CAWTSGRIGTEAFF. CDR3 sequence (DNA): TGTGCCTGGACGTCGGGACGAATTGGGACTGAAGCTTTCTTT. The variable domain in full, with the rest retrieved from reference TRBV30 and TRBJ1-1, is SQTIHQWPATLVQPVGSPLSLECTVEGTSNPNLYWYRQAAGRGLQLLFYSVGIGQISSEVPQNLSASRPQDRQFILSSKKLLLSDSGFYLCAWTSGRIGTEAFFGQGTRLTVV.

This clonotype was seen a handful of times. The V call is TRBV15, the J call TRBJ2-3; D may match TRBD1 or TRBD2 (5 bases each). Germline-derived CDR1 and CDR2 are LNHNV and YYDKDF (reference sequence). V lost 7 bases, J lost 3 bases, and 14 bases lay in between. There are 14 residues in the CDR3. In DNA form, the CDR3 reads TGTGCCACCAACAACGTGGGGGTAACAGATACGCAGTATTTT. It specifies CATNNVGVTDTQYF. Together with reference TRBV15 and TRBJ2-3, the CDR3 gives the full variable domain: DAMVIQNPRYQVTQFGKPVTLSCSQTLNHNVMYWYQQKSSQAPKLLFHYYDKDFNNEADTPDNFQSRRPNTSFCFLDIRSPGLGDTAMYLCATNNVGVTDTQYFGPGTRLTVL.

This chain connects TRBV12-3 or TRBV12-4 to TRBJ2-2, with 9 positions matching TRBD1. V lost 7 bases, J lost 0 bases, and 6 bases stayed unmatched. The CDR3 has 16 amino acids. The CDR3 DNA is TGTGCCAGCAACCCCGGGACAGGGACGAACACCGGGGAGCTGTTTTTT. As protein: CASNPGTGTNTGELFF.

This clonotype occurred many times. The V and J genes are TRBV6-5 and TRBJ2-7, with D unclear. CDR3 length: 13 amino acids. The germline V gene has CDR1 MNHEY and CDR2 SVGAGI. The V gene lost 5 bases and the J gene lost 6 bases, with 14 bases spanning the gap. The CDR3 region has the DNA TGTGCCAGCAGTCCTGCCTTAGGGCTCGAGCAGTACGTC. Its translation: CASSPALGLEQYV.

The chain has TRBV5-1 and TRBJ2-2, with 7 bases matching TRBD1. CDR3 size: 15 residues. V was clipped by 1 base and J by 4 bases; unmatched bases: 4. Germline V gene sequence: CDR1 SGHRS, CDR2 YFSETQ. The CDR3 region has the DNA TGCGCCAGCAGCTTGAGGACAGGAGCCACCGGGGAGCTGTTTTTT. Translation gives CASSLRTGATGELFF.

The rearrangement joins TRBV5-1 to TRBJ2-1, with D maybe TRBD2 (6 bases). V gave up 4 bases and J gave up 8 bases, with 19 bases separating them. Germline CDR1 reads SGHRS; CDR2 reads YFSETQ. The CDR3 is 15 amino acids. DNA for the CDR3: TGCGCCAGCAGCGTCACGGGACTCCGGAGCTATGAGCAGTTCTTC. Its translation is CASSVTGLRSYEQFF. Supplemented by reference TRBV5-1 and TRBJ2-1, the full variable domain reads KAGVTQTPRYLIKTRGQQVTLSCSPISGHRSVSWYQQTPGQGLQFLFEYFSETQRNKGNFPGRFSGRQFSNSRSEMNVSTLELGDSALYLCASSVTGLRSYEQFFGPGTRLTVL.

This clonotype was picked up a small number of times. V is TRBV7-2 and J is TRBJ1-3; the D is unclear. V lost 1 base to trimming and J lost 8 bases, with 9 bases between them. The CDR3 sequence is 13 residues long. From germline, CDR1 is SGHTA and CDR2 FQGNSA. This chain's CDR3 is CASSLGGRDTIYF. For the CDR3, the DNA is TGTGCCAGCAGCTTAGGAGGGAGGGACACCATATATTTT.

The V gene is TRBV24-1, the J gene TRBJ2-5; D uncertain. This CDR3 contains 15 residues. Germline V CDR1 and CDR2: KGHDR, SFDVKD. V was shortened by 1 base and J by 2 bases, with 10 bases between the two germline ends. The CDR3 DNA follows: TGTGCCACCAGTGATTTAACAGATCGTCAAGAGACCCAGTACTTC. As protein: CATSDLTDRQETQYF.

This clonotype appeared many times. The chain uses TRBV3-2 and TRBJ2-7; the D segment call TRBD1 is taken from the table without a DNA check. TRBV3-2 is noted as a pseudogene. The CDR3 runs to 15 residues. DNA for the CDR3: TGTGCCAGCAGCTGGACAGGGCTTTTTTCCTACGAGCAGTACGTC. Its protein is CASSWTGLFSYEQYV.

This clonotype was seen ten or more times. The chain joins TRBV20-1 to TRBJ2-5; TRBD2 aligns across 9 bases. In germline, CDR1 is DFQATT, CDR2 SNEGSKA (reference sequence). This CDR3 region has 16 residues. Losses at the gene ends were 4 bases for V and 5 bases for J; bases not matched to a gene: 14. CDR3 loop: CSATPFARGGSETQYF. For the CDR3, the DNA is TGCAGTGCTACACCCTTTGCGCGGGGGGGCTCTGAGACCCAGTACTTC.

This clonotype turned up a few times. The gene calls are TRBV5-6 and TRBJ2-3; D gene ambiguous. Germline V lookup: CDR1 SGHDT, CDR2 YYEEEE. V was trimmed by 2 bases and J by 1 base, leaving 11 bases between them. CDR3 length: 15 residues. Here the CDR3 reads CASSFVSPGTDTQYF. In nucleotides, the CDR3 is TGTGCCAGCAGCTTCGTATCCCCTGGCACAGATACGCAGTATTTT. Combining the CDR3 with reference TRBV5-6 and TRBJ2-3 gives the whole variable domain DAGVTQSPTHLIKTRGQQVTLRCSPKSGHDTVSWYQQALGQGPQFIFQYYEEEERQRGNFPDRFSGHQFPNYSSELNVNALLLGDSALYLCASSFVSPGTDTQYFGPGTRLTVL.

CDR3 sequence (DNA): TGTGCCAGCAGGCGTCAGGGGTTGGGGGTTAACGAGCAGTACTTC. This translates into CASRRQGLGVNEQYF. V is TRBV27 and J is TRBJ2-7, with a possible D match to TRBD1 (6 bases). The V end lost 6 bases, the J end lost 5 bases, and 20 bases lay between the germline ends. The CDR3 runs to 15 residues. Germline CDR1 reads MNHEY; CDR2 reads SMNVEV (reference sequence).

This clonotype was detected many times. The V gene is TRBV14, the J gene TRBJ2-7; 8 bases align to TRBD1. Germline-derived CDR1 and CDR2 are SGHDN and FVKESK. Trimming removed 5 bases from V and 5 bases from J; junction bases left unmatched: 11. The CDR3 is made up of 15 amino acids. CDR3: CASSEKGTGRDEQYF. The CDR3 DNA follows: TGTGCCAGCAGCGAAAAAGGGACAGGAAGGGACGAGCAGTACTTC.